This is a list of T cell receptor beta chains from one sample in a study of blood T cell repertoires in COVID-19. Some clones are missing from TCRdb's copy, which holds only in-frame ones; the method was immunoSEQ multiplex PCR. The profile covers tens of thousands of clones, with 87% appearing a single time and around 24% taken by the ten largest. Sample: peripheral blood. The source is a man over 45 with active or convalescent COVID-19. The CDR3 runs from the conserved cysteine through the conserved F or W. The D gene is left open where the match is weak. Size tells how often a clone was seen (once, few, many) or the class of an expanded clone, and some rows leave it out.

j_call,clone_size,cdr3_length,d_call,v_call,cdr3_aa,cdr3_nt
TRBJ2-1,NA,15,TRBD2,TRBV27,CASSSRLAGVNEQFF,TGTGCCAGCAGTTCCCGACTAGCGGGGGTGAATGAGCAGTTCTTC
TRBJ2-1,NA,14,NA,TRBV5-1,CASQKLDPYNEQFF,TGCGCCAGCCAAAAACTAGATCCCTACAATGAGCAGTTCTTC
TRBJ1-1,NA,15,NA,TRBV27,CASLSGWGANTEAFF,TGTGCCAGCCTGTCAGGATGGGGAGCGAACACTGAAGCTTTCTTT
TRBJ1-3,NA,15,TRBD1,TRBV10-3,CAISAQGQYGNTIYF,TGTGCCATCAGTGCCCAGGGACAGTACGGAAACACCATATATTTT
TRBJ1-4,NA,14,NA,TRBV5-6,CASSLRGFNEKLFF,TGTGCCAGCAGCTTGAGGGGGTTTAATGAAAAACTGTTTTTT
TRBJ1-2,NA,14,NA,TRBV7-3,CASSPVPGVYGYTF,TGTGCCAGCAGCCCCGTTCCGGGAGTCTATGGCTACACCTTC
TRBJ2-1,once,13,NA,TRBV2,CASRESGDNEQFF,TGTGCCAGCAGGGAGTCAGGGGACAATGAGCAGTTCTTC
TRBJ1-6,NA,16,NA,TRBV6-5,CASSYKGFGRNSPLHF,TGTGCCAGCAGTTACAAGGGTTTCGGGAGGAATTCACCCCTCCACTTT
TRBJ1-1,NA,15,TRBD1,TRBV6-5,CASRKPGQPVPGAFF,TGTGCCAGCAGGAAGCCGGGACAGCCAGTTCCGGGGGCTTTCTTT
TRBJ1-5,NA,15,TRBD1,TRBV2,CASRMTGSGDQPQHF,TGTGCCAGCAGAATGACAGGGAGTGGGGATCAGCCCCAGCATTTT
TRBJ2-2,NA,15,NA,TRBV10-3,CAISSSGTSTGELFF,TGTGCCATCAGCTCATCCGGGACATCCACCGGGGAGCTGTTTTTT
TRBJ1-1,NA,15,TRBD1,TRBV5-8,CASSLTGQGGTEAFF,TGTGCCAGCAGCTTGACTGGACAGGGGGGCACTGAAGCTTTCTTT
TRBJ1-6,NA,14,TRBD1,TRBV19,CASSGDRDNSPLHF,TGTGCCAGTAGCGGGGACAGGGATAATTCACCCCTCCACTTT
TRBJ2-6,once,16,TRBD1,TRBV3-1/TRBV3-2,CASSRQGSSGANVLTF,TGTGCCAGCAGCCGACAGGGCAGCTCTGGGGCCAACGTCCTGACTTTC
TRBJ1-5,NA,14,NA,TRBV18,CASSPYAGMRPQHF,TGTGCCAGCTCACCCTATGCGGGGATGCGGCCCCAGCATTTT
TRBJ2-4,NA,12,TRBD1,TRBV29-1,CSVDGQGDIQYF,TGCAGCGTTGATGGACAGGGGGACATTCAGTACTTC
TRBJ2-1,NA,14,NA,TRBV5-1,CASSLGDTYNEQFF,TGCGCCAGCAGCTTGGGGGACACGTACAATGAGCAGTTCTTC
TRBJ2-3,NA,15,TRBD1,TRBV6-5,CASSTRTGIADTQYF,TGTGCCAGCAGTACACGGACAGGGATCGCAGATACGCAGTATTTT
TRBJ1-1,NA,15,NA,TRBV18,CASSPVAGADTEAFF,TGTGCCAGCTCACCCGTCGCAGGGGCGGACACTGAAGCTTTCTTT
TRBJ2-3,NA,16,NA,TRBV7-9,CASSFWTQGNTDTQYF,TGTGCCAGCAGCTTCTGGACCCAGGGTAACACAGATACGCAGTATTTT
TRBJ2-1,NA,15,TRBD2,TRBV2,CASSRLAGEYNEQFF,TGTGCCAGTTCTCGACTAGCGGGAGAATACAATGAGCAGTTCTTC
TRBJ2-2,once,16,TRBD2,TRBV6-5,CASSYSWSGGTGELFF,TGTGCCAGCAGTTACTCGTGGAGCGGGGGTACCGGGGAGCTGTTTTTT
TRBJ1-5,many,15,NA,TRBV19,CASSWERWSNQPQHF,TGTGCCAGTAGTTGGGAGAGGTGGAGCAATCAGCCCCAGCATTTT
TRBJ1-4,NA,14,TRBD1,TRBV18,CASSFGQGNEKLFF,TGTGCCAGCTCATTCGGACAGGGGAATGAAAAACTGTTTTTT
TRBJ2-1,NA,15,TRBD1,TRBV7-3,CASSLTGQAHNEQFF,TGTGCCAGCAGCTTAACGGGACAGGCCCACAATGAGCAGTTCTTC
TRBJ2-3,NA,15,TRBD2,TRBV28,CASSPRTSGSDTQYF,TGTGCCAGCAGCCCGCGGACTAGCGGGAGCGATACGCAGTATTTT
TRBJ1-6,NA,15,NA,TRBV30,CAWSVLGGFDSPLHF,TGTGCCTGGAGTGTACTCGGGGGGTTCGATTCACCCCTCCACTTT
TRBJ2-7,NA,17,NA,TRBV21-1,CASSKEGLRDLPYEQYF,TGTGCCAGCAGCAAAGAGGGCTTGCGGGATCTCCCCTACGAGCAGTACTTC
TRBJ2-5,NA,13,NA,TRBV5-1,CASSLSLQETQYF,TGCGCCAGCAGCTTGTCCCTCCAAGAGACCCAGTACTTC
TRBJ2-7,NA,15,TRBD2,TRBV7-8,CASSPTSSGRTEQYF,TGTGCCAGCAGTCCCACCTCTAGCGGGAGGACCGAGCAGTACTTC
TRBJ1-5,NA,16,TRBD1,TRBV7-2,CASSLGPGQGNQPQHF,TGTGCCAGCAGCTTAGGGCCGGGACAGGGTAATCAGCCCCAGCATTTT
TRBJ2-6,NA,14,NA,TRBV9,CASSSPRGANVLTF,TGTGCCAGCAGCTCCCCTCGTGGGGCCAACGTCCTGACTTTC
TRBJ2-2,NA,17,TRBD2,TRBV6-2/TRBV6-3,CASSYSISGRRTGELFF,TGTGCCAGCAGTTACTCGATTAGCGGGAGGAGGACCGGGGAGCTGTTTTTT
TRBJ2-2,few,15,TRBD1,TRBV29-1,CSVKDRVTNTGELFF,TGCAGCGTCAAAGACAGGGTAACGAACACCGGGGAGCTGTTTTTT
TRBJ2-7,once,11,TRBD2,TRBV3-1/TRBV3-2,CASSSAGAEYF,TGTGCCAGCAGCTCCGCGGGAGCCGAGTACTTC